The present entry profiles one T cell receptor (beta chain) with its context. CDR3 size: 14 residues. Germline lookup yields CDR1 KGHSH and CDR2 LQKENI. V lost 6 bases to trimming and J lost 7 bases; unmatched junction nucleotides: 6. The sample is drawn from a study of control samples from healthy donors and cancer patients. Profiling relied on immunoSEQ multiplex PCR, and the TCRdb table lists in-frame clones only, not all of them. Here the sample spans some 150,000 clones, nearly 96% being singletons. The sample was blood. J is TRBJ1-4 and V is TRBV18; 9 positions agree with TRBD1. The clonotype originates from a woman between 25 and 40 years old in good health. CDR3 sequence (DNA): TGTGCCAGCTCTGGCACAGGGGGCGGTGAAAAACTGTTTTTT. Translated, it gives CASSGTGGGEKLFF.